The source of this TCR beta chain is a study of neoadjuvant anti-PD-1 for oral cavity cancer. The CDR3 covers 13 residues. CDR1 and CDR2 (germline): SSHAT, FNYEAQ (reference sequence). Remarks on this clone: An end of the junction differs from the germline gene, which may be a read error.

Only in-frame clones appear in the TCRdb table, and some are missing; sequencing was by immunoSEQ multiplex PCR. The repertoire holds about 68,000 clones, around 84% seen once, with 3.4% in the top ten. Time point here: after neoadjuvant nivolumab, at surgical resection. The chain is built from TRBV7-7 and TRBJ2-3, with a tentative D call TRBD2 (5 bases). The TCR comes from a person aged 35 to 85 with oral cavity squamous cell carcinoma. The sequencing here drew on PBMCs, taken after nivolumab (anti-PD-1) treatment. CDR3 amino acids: CASSGSATDTQYF. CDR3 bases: TGTGCTAGCAGCGGCTCAGCTACAGATACGCAGTATTTT.